Shown below are 16 T cell receptor beta chains from a single sample sequenced in a study of shared clonotypes between healthy human individuals. Clones were sequenced by immunoSEQ multiplex PCR, and TCRdb holds only the in-frame ones, with some missing. The sample lists around 1.1 million clones; 60% to 85% were seen once. The sequencing sample was made of memory CD4+ T cells from PBMCs. As to subset: CD45RA-negative fraction. The receptors come from a young man in good health. Some clones in this sample may be carry-over from other donors' samples.

The chain joins TRBV19 to TRBJ2-3; possible D gene TRBD1, 6 bases. Germline V gene sequence: CDR1 LNHDA, CDR2 SQIVND (reference sequence). The V gene lost 9 bases and the J gene lost 8 bases, with 15 bases spanning the gap. The CDR3 is made up of 12 amino acids. For the CDR3, the DNA is TGTGCCAGCAGAAGAGAAGGGGGTACGCAGTATTTT. Protein: CASRREGGTQYF. The whole variable domain, filled in from reference TRBV19 and TRBJ2-3, reads DGGITQSPKYLFRKEGQNVTLSCEQNLNHDAMYWYRQDPGQGLRLIYYSQIVNDFQKGDIAEGYSVSREKKESFPLTVTSAQKNPTAFYLCASRREGGTQYFGPGTRLTVL.

The chain uses TRBV7-9 and TRBJ2-5, with D possibly being TRBD1 (5 bases). The ends were cut back, 7 bases at V and 5 bases at J, with 11 bases in the middle. The CDR3 sequence is 12 residues long. Germline CDR1 SEHNR, CDR2 FQNEAQ (reference sequence). The CDR3 DNA follows: TGTGCCAGCACCTATTCAGGGGAGACCCAGTACTTC. This encodes CASTYSGETQYF.

This clone has just one count. The chain recombines TRBV19 with TRBJ2-1; D gene unclear. Germline CDR1 LNHDA, CDR2 SQIVND (reference sequence). CDR3 length: 13 residues. V lost 1 base and J 4 bases, leaving 5 bases between the germline ends. In DNA form, the CDR3 reads TGTGCCAGTAGTATAGGGATATACAATGAGCAGTTCTTC. It yields the protein CASSIGIYNEQFF.

As to this clone: Other DNA sequences from this sample encode an identical CDR3 as well. This sequence joins TRBV15 and TRBJ2-5, with 10 bases aligning to TRBD2. Trimming at V came to 0 bases and at J to 5 bases, leaving 3 bases not matched to a gene. The germline V gene encodes CDR1 LNHNV and CDR2 YYDKDF (reference sequence). This CDR3 has 15 amino acids. The CDR3 protein is CATSRESSGRETQYF. CDR3 in DNA: TGTGCCACCAGCAGAGAAAGTAGCGGGAGGGAGACCCAGTACTTC.

The rearrangement uses TRBV6-1 and TRBJ2-4; the match to TRBD2 covers 10 bases. Germline V gene lookup returns CDR1 MNHNS and CDR2 SASEGT. The J segment lost 6 bases and the V segment lost 6 bases, leaving 5 bases of the junction unmatched. This CDR3 has 14 residues. CDR3 residues: CASSLAGEGNIQYF. The CDR3 DNA follows: TGTGCCAGCAGCCTAGCGGGAGAGGGAAACATTCAGTACTTC.

The table lists this clone with a few counts. The V call is TRBV7-3, the J call TRBJ2-5; no definite D call. From germline, CDR1 is SGHTA and CDR2 FQGTGA. CDR3 length: 15 amino acids. V lost 0 bases and J 5 bases, leaving 13 bases between the germline ends. The CDR3 sequence: CASSLTAGPGETQYF. CDR3 DNA: TGTGCCAGCAGCTTAACCGCAGGCCCCGGGGAGACCCAGTACTTC.

This chain uses TRBV28 with TRBJ2-7; 9 bases line up with TRBD2. Germline CDR1 MDHEN, CDR2 SYDVKM. This CDR3 has 12 amino acids. V dropped 9 bases and J dropped 3; count of bases not matched to a gene: 3. The CDR3: CASHSGSYEQYF. The CDR3 DNA follows: TGTGCCAGTCATAGCGGGAGCTACGAGCAGTACTTC.

The V gene is TRBV7-9, the J gene TRBJ2-7; perhaps D is TRBD1 or TRBD2 (5 bases each). Germline V lookup: CDR1 SEHNR, CDR2 FQNEAQ (reference sequence). The CDR3 runs to 18 residues. Trimming cost V 5 bases and J 4 bases, with 27 bases left between them. CDR3 nucleotide sequence: TGTGCCAGCAGCCATGTTTATCCATTGGGGGATTTCGGGTACGAGCAGTACTTC. This encodes CASSHVYPLGDFGYEQYF.

The V call is TRBV5-1, the J call TRBJ2-3; D may be TRBD1 or TRBD2 (6 bases each). Germline V gives CDR1 SGHRS, CDR2 YFSETQ. V was cut by 7 bases and J by 5 bases, with 17 bases left in between. CDR3 length equals 14 residues. The CDR3 sequence is CASGLGGSGDTQYF. CDR3 nucleotides: TGCGCCAGCGGTCTCGGGGGCTCTGGAGATACGCAGTATTTT.

This chain joins TRBV7-6 and TRBJ2-6; D uncertain. Trimming cost V 0 bases and J 4 bases, with 10 bases left between them. Germline V gene lookup returns CDR1 SGHVS and CDR2 FNYEAQ. The CDR3 consists of 16 residues. CDR3 sequence (DNA): TGTGCCAGCAGCTTAGCGGTCACACCCGGGGCCAACGTCCTGACTTTC. It encodes CASSLAVTPGANVLTF.

This chain joins TRBV9 and TRBJ1-4, with D maybe TRBD1 (5 bases). V was cut by 1 base and J by 8 bases, with 15 bases left in between. The CDR3 is made up of 15 amino acids. Per germline, CDR1 SGDLS and CDR2 YYNGEE. CDR3 bases: TGTGCCAGCAGCGTAAATTCGGGGGGAGGCGAAAAACTGTTTTTT. Translated: CASSVNSGGGEKLFF.

The chain is built from TRBV15 and TRBJ1-5; no firm D call. The CDR3 spans 16 residues. Deletions cut 1 base from V and 2 bases from J, with 12 bases between. Germline V gene data show CDR1 as LNHNV and CDR2 as YYDKDF (reference sequence). The CDR3 region has the DNA TGTGCCACCAGCAGAGCGCGACGGAACGGCAATCAGCCCCAGCATTTT. This gives the protein CATSRARRNGNQPQHF.

The rearrangement uses TRBV7-9 and TRBJ2-6, with TRBD1 matching 9 bases. Germline V gene data show CDR1 as SEHNR and CDR2 as FQNEAQ (reference sequence). V lost 5 bases, J lost 4 bases, and 15 bases stayed unmatched. The CDR3 runs to 19 residues. CDR3 sequence (DNA): TGTGCCAGCAGCCCCTCCCCCGGGACAGGGCTCGGCGGGGCCAACGTCCTGACTTTC. Encoded protein: CASSPSPGTGLGGANVLTF.

This clone was counted between two and nine times. The chain is built from TRBV5-8 and TRBJ1-5; perhaps TRBD1 as D (5 bases). Trimming stripped 2 bases from V and 5 bases from J, with 11 bases between. Germline V lookup: CDR1 SGHTS, CDR2 YDEGEE. CDR3 length equals 14 residues. In DNA, the CDR3 is TGTGCCAGCAGCTTCGGGGGTTTGGATCAGCCCCAGCATTTT. Protein: CASSFGGLDQPQHF. Full variable domain (rest looked up from reference TRBV5-8 and TRBJ1-5): EAGVTQSPTHLIKTRGQQATLRCSPISGHTSVYWYQQALGLGLQFLLWYDEGEERNRGNFPPRFSGRQFPNYSSELNVNALELEDSALYLCASSFGGLDQPQHFGDGTRLSIL.

This chain connects TRBV6-5 to TRBJ1-2; D call uncertain. Germline loops: CDR1 MNHEY, CDR2 SVGAGI. This CDR3 has 11 residues. The germline V and J ends were trimmed by 5 bases and 8 bases, with 9 bases remaining between them. The CDR3 DNA sequence: TGTGCCAGCAGTGGAGGAATGGGCTACACCTTC. It encodes CASSGGMGYTF.

This clone was seen a handful of times. The chain joins TRBV5-1 to TRBJ2-5; TRBD2 matches at 11 bases. The CDR3 consists of 16 residues. CDR1 and CDR2 (germline): SGHRS, YFSETQ. Trimming removed 0 bases from V and 3 bases from J; junction bases left unmatched: 4. Here the CDR3 reads CASSLDLTSGKETQYF. The CDR3, as DNA: TGCGCCAGCAGCTTGGACCTGACTAGCGGGAAAGAGACCCAGTACTTC.